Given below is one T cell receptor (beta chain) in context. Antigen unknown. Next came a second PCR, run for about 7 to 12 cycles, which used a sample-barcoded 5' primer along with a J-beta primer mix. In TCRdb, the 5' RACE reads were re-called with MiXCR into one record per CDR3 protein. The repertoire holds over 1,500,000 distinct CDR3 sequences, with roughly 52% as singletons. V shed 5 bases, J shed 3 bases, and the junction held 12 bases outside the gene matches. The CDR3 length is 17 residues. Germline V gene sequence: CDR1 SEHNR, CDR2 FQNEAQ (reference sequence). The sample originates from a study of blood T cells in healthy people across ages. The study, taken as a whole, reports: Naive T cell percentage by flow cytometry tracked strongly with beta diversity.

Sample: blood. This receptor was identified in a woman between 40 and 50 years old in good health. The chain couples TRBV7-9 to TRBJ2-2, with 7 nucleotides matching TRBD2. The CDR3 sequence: CASSPGLVLSDTGELFF. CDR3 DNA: TGTGCCAGCAGCCCTGGACTAGTCCTGTCTGACACCGGGGAGCTGTTTTTT.